The present TCR beta chain was sequenced within a study of shared clonotypes between healthy human individuals. Profiled with immunoSEQ multiplex PCR; TCRdb holds only in-frame clones, not every one. The sample consists of 2 million to 3 million clones, 90% to 95% of them appearing once. This clone occurred once. The CDR3 is 16 amino acids. The ends were cut back, 3 bases at V and 2 bases at J, with 17 bases in the middle. Germline CDR1 is KGHSH and CDR2 is LQKENI. The receptor was derived from a man aged 18 to 35 in good health. Some clones in this sample may be carry-over from other donors' samples. The rearrangement uses TRBV18 and TRBJ2-7; the D gene is possibly TRBD2 (6 bases). Material for sequencing was naive CD4+ T cells from PBMCs. Subset noted: CD45RA+ positively selected. The CDR3: CASSPLPVGGTYEQYF. The CDR3 DNA reads as TGTGCCAGCTCACCTCTTCCGGTGGGGGGTACCTACGAGCAGTACTTC.